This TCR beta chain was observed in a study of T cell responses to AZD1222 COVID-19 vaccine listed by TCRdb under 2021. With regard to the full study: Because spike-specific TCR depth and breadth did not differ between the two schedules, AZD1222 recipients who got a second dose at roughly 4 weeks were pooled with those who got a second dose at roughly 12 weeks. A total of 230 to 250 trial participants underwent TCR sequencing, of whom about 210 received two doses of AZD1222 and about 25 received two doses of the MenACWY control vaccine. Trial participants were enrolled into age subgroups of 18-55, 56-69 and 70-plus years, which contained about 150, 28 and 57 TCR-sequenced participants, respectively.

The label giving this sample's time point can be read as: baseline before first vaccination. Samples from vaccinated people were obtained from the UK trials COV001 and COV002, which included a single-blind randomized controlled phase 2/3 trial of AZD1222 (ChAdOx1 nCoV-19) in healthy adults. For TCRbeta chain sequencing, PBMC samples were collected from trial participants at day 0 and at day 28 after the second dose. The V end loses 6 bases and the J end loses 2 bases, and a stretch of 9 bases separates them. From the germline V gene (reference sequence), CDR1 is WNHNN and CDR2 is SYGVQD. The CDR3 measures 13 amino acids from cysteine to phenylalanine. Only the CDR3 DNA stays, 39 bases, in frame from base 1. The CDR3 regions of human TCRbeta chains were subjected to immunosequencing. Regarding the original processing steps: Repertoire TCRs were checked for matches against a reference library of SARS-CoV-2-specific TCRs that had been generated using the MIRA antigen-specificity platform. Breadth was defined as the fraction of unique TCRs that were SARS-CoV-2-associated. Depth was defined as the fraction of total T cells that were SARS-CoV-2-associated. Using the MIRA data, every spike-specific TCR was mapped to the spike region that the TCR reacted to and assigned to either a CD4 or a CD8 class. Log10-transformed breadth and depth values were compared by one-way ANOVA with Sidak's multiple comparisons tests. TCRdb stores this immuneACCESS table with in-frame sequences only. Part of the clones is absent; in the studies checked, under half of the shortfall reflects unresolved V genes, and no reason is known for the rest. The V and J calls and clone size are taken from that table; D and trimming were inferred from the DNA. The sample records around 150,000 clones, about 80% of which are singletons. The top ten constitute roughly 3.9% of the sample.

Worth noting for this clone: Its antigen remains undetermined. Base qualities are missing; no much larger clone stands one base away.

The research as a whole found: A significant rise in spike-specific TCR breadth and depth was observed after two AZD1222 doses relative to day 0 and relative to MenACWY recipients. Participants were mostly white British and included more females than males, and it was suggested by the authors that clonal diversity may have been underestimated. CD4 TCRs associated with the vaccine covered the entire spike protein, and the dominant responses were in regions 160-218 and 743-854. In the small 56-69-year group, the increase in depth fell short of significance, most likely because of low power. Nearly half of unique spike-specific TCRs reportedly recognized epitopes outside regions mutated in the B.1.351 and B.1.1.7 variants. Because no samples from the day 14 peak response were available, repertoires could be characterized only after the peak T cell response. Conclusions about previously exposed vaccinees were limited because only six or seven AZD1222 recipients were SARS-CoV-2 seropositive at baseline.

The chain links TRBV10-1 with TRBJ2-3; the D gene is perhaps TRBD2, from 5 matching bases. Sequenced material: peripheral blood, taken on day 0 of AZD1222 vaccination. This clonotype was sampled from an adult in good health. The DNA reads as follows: TGCGCCAGCAGCCGGGGAGTCACAGATACGCAGTATTTT. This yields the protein CASSRGVTDTQYF.